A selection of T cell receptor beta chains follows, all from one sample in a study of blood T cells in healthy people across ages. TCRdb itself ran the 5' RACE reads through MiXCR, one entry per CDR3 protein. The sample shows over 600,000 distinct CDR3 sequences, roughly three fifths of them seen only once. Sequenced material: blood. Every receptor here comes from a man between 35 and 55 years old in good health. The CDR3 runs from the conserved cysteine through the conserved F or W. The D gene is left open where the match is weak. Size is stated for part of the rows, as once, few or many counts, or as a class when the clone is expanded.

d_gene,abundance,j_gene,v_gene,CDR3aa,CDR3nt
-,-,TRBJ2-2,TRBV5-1,CASGDVRGANTGELFF,TGCGCCAGTGGAGATGTCAGGGGGGCGAACACCGGGGAGCTGTTTTTT
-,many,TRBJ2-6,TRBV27,CASSLWSGARGANVLTF,TGTGCCAGCAGTTTATGGTCGGGGGCCAGGGGGGCCAACGTCCTGACTTTC
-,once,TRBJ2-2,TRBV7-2,CASSLGVSHTGELFF,TGTGCCAGCAGCTTAGGGGTTTCACACACCGGGGAGCTGTTTTTT
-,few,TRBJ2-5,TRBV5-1,CASSEGRIQETQYF,TGCGCCAGCAGCGAGGGCCGAATTCAAGAGACCCAGTACTTC
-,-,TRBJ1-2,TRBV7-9,CASSFDGAYGYTF,TGTGCCAGCAGCTTCGACGGCGCCTATGGCTACACCTTC
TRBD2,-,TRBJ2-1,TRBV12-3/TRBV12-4,CASSRNLSGRPGGEQFF,TGTGCCAGCAGCCGAAACCTAAGCGGGAGGCCCGGGGGTGAGCAGTTCTTC
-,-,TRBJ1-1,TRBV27,CASSPYANTEAFF,TGTGCCAGCAGTCCGTACGCGAACACTGAAGCTTTCTTT
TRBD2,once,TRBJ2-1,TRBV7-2,CASSPGTSGIHEQFF,TGTGCCAGCAGTCCCGGGACTAGCGGGATCCATGAGCAGTTCTTC
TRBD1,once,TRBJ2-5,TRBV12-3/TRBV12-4,CASSPFGGQGAGEQYF,TGTGCCAGCAGTCCCTTTGGGGGACAGGGGGCTGGGGAGCAGTACTTC
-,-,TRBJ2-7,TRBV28,CASSPGSGDEQYF,TGTGCCAGCAGCCCGGGAAGTGGGGACGAGCAGTACTTC
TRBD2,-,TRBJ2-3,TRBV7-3,CASSLVAGGPSTDTQYF,TGTGCCAGCAGCTTAGTGGCGGGGGGGCCCAGCACAGATACGCAGTATTTT
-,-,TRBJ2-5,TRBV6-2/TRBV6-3,CASSQMNRRETQYF,TGTGCCAGCAGTCAGATGAACCGGCGAGAGACCCAGTACTTC
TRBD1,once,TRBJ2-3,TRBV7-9,CASSPREGATTDTQYF,TGTGCCAGCAGCCCCCGCGAGGGGGCTACCACAGATACGCAGTATTTT
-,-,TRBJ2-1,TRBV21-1,CASSKDAGHQTASFHNEQFF,TGTGCCAGCAGCAAAGATGCAGGTCACCAAACGGCGTCCTTTCACAATGAGCAGTTCTTC
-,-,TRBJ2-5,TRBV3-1,CASSQDAAEETQYF,TGTGCCAGCAGCCAAGATGCGGCAGAGGAGACCCAGTACTTC
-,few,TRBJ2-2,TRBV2,CASSEMYPGELFF,TGTGCCAGCAGTGAGATGTATCCCGGGGAGCTGTTTTTT
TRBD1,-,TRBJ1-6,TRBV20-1,CSASTGQGRTNSPLHF,TGCAGTGCTAGCACGGGACAGGGGAGAACGAATTCACCCCTCCACTTT
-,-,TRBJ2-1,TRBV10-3,CAISEFDRHNEQFF,TGTGCCATCAGTGAGTTCGACAGACACAATGAGCAGTTCTTC
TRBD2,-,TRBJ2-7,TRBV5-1,CASSLAGGPSSYNEQYF,TGCGCCAGCAGCTTGGCGGGGGGTCCGAGCTCCTACAATGAGCAGTACTTC
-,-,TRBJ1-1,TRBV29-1,CSVEVSRGLNTEAFF,TGCAGCGTTGAGGTATCCAGAGGATTGAACACTGAAGCTTTCTTT
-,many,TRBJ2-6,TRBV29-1,CSVVTGSAGANVLTF,TGCAGCGTTGTCACAGGGTCGGCTGGGGCCAACGTCCTGACTTTC
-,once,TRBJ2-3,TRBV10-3,CAISETRTDTQYF,TGTGCCATCAGTGAGACGCGCACAGATACGCAGTATTTT
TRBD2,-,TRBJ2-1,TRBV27,CASSFSGGVYNEQFF,TGTGCCAGCAGTTTTAGCGGGGGGGTTTACAATGAGCAGTTCTTC
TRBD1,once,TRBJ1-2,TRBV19,CASRTGQGSSDGGYTF,TGTGCCAGTAGAACGGGACAGGGTTCCTCTGATGGGGGCTACACCTTC
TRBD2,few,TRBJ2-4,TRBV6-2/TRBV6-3,CASGLAVAKNIQYF,TGTGCCAGTGGACTAGCGGTAGCCAAAAACATTCAGTACTTC
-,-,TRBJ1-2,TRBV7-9,CASSLPGDYGYTF,TGTGCCAGCAGCTTGCCAGGGGACTATGGCTACACCTTC
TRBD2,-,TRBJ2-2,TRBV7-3,CAGSRTSDRNTGELFF,TGTGCCGGCAGCAGAACTAGCGACAGAAACACCGGGGAGCTGTTTTTT
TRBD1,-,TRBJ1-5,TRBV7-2,CASSSDGQGNQPQHF,TGTGCCAGCAGCTCCGACGGACAGGGAAATCAGCCCCAGCATTTT
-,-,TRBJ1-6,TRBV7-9,CASSSSHGSPLHF,TGTGCCAGCAGCTCCTCACACGGATCACCCCTCCACTTT